The 20 T cell receptor beta chains given below trace back to one sample, sequenced in a study of T cells in Graves' hyperthyroidism and ophthalmopathy. TCR beta CDR3 regions were amplified from RNA transcripts. Researchers ran a first-round RT-PCR on the TCR CDR3 using the HTBI primer set. TCRdb reprocessed the multiplex PCR reads via MiXCR and lists one record per CDR3 protein. The data show some 440,000 distinct CDR3 sequences, 15% to 17% seen once. Sequencing was carried out using blood. The receptors come from a woman in her late teens or twenties with Graves' hyperthyroidism.

This clonotype was seen at least ten times. This chain connects TRBV11-2 to TRBJ2-7; D is unclear. The CDR3 totals 13 residues. Per germline, CDR1 SGHAT and CDR2 FQNNGV. The V and J ends lost 5 bases and 4 bases respectively, with 12 bases between them. In DNA form, the CDR3 reads TGTGCCAGCAGCCCCCGGGTCGGGTACGAGCAGTACTTC. Amino acid sequence: CASSPRVGYEQYF.

This clonotype was detected many times. The chain joins TRBV28 to TRBJ2-1; 8 bases map to TRBD2. The CDR3 loop spans 16 amino acids. With 6 bases clipped from V and 0 bases from J, the junction kept 7 bases outside the gene matches. Germline V gene lookup returns CDR1 MDHEN and CDR2 SYDVKM. The CDR3 loop reads CASRRGTSGSYNEQFF. DNA of the CDR3: TGTGCCAGCAGACGAGGAACTAGCGGCTCCTACAATGAGCAGTTCTTC.

Notes on this clonotype: This may be a read error: a much more frequent sequence differs by one nucleotide. The chain employs TRBV10-3 and TRBJ1-5; 7 bases align to TRBD1. Germline CDR1 is ENHRY and CDR2 is SYGVKD. The V segment lost 3 bases and the J segment 8 bases; nucleotides outside the gene matches: 7. The CDR3 extends over 14 amino acids. The CDR3 DNA is TGTGCCATCAGTGATGGGACAGTGGGGGAGCCCCAGCATTTT. Its translation is CAISDGTVGEPQHF.

This clonotype has more than one count but fewer than ten. The gene calls are TRBV19 and TRBJ2-3, with D unclear. The germline gives CDR1 LNHDA, CDR2 SQIVND (reference sequence). V lost 1 base to trimming and J lost 2 bases, with 16 bases between them. The CDR3 is 17 residues long. The CDR3 DNA sequence: TGTGCCAGTAGTATAGGCCTAGGGAAGGCTGCCACAGATACGCAGTATTTT. Protein sequence: CASSIGLGKAATDTQYF.

The sample holds many counts of this clonotype. The rearrangement uses TRBV3-1 and TRBJ2-7; no reliable D call. V lost 3 bases, J lost 3 bases, and 12 bases lay in between. Germline V gene sequence: CDR1 LGHDT, CDR2 YNNKEL (reference sequence). This CDR3 has 14 residues. The CDR3 sequence: CASSHRNGVYEQYF. The DNA for the CDR3 is TGTGCCAGCAGCCACCGGAATGGGGTCTACGAGCAGTACTTC.

This clonotype was detected many times. V is TRBV11-3 and J is TRBJ2-1; TRBD2 aligns across 8 bases. Germline CDR1 and CDR2: SGHNT and YENEEA. The CDR3 is 15 residues long. The V and J ends lost 7 bases and 3 bases, in that order; junction bases with no gene match: 8. CDR3 residues: CASTLLTSVYNEQFF. CDR3 coding DNA: TGTGCCAGCACCCTTCTGACTAGCGTCTACAATGAGCAGTTCTTC. Combining the CDR3 with reference TRBV11-3 and TRBJ2-1 gives the whole variable domain EAGVVQSPRYKIIEKKQPVAFWCNPISGHNTLYWYLQNLGQGPELLIRYENEEAVDDSQLPKDRFSAERLKGVDSTLKIQPAELGDSAVYLCASTLLTSVYNEQFFGPGTRLTVL.

This clonotype has ten or more counts. The chain employs TRBV12-3 or TRBV12-4 and TRBJ2-1; 7 bases map to TRBD1. This CDR3 has 14 residues. The ends lost 5 bases at V and 3 bases at J; junction bases unmatched: 4. The CDR3 sequence is CASSGDSFYNEQFF. DNA of the CDR3: TGTGCCAGCAGTGGGGACAGTTTCTACAATGAGCAGTTCTTC.

This clonotype showed up many times. The rearrangement links TRBV12-3 or TRBV12-4 to TRBJ2-6, with D unclear. V was clipped by 9 bases and J by 0 bases, with 6 bases between them. The CDR3 totals 13 residues. CDR3 sequence reads: CASRDSGANVLTF. The DNA for the CDR3 is TGTGCCAGTAGGGACTCTGGGGCCAACGTCCTGACTTTC.

The chain is built from TRBV19 and TRBJ2-7; 8 bases agree with TRBD1. The junction had 7 bases not matched to a gene; V was cut back by 6 bases and J by 0 bases. The CDR3 has 15 residues. Per germline, CDR1 LNHDA and CDR2 SQIVND (reference sequence). The CDR3 DNA is TGTGCCAGTAGCCCGGGACAGGTGGGCTCCTACGAGCAGTACTTC. Its protein is CASSPGQVGSYEQYF. Together with reference TRBV19 and TRBJ2-7, the CDR3 gives the full variable domain: DGGITQSPKYLFRKEGQNVTLSCEQNLNHDAMYWYRQDPGQGLRLIYYSQIVNDFQKGDIAEGYSVSREKKESFPLTVTSAQKNPTAFYLCASSPGQVGSYEQYFGPGTRLTVT.

There are many counts of this clonotype. CDR3 in amino acids: CSARVLGGGQPQHF. CDR3 coding DNA: TGCAGTGCTAGAGTTTTAGGGGGGGGCCAGCCCCAGCATTTT. V and J are TRBV20-1 and TRBJ1-5, with a tentative D call TRBD1 (6 bases). In germline, CDR1 is DFQATT, CDR2 SNEGSKA (reference sequence). V was clipped by 1 base and J by 7 bases, with 14 bases between them. CDR3 length equals 14 residues.

This clonotype was seen repeatedly, ten times or more. This chain joins TRBV9 and TRBJ2-7; no clear D gene. Between the trimmed V and J ends, which lost 3 bases and 3 bases, there was a span of 7 bases. The CDR3 runs 12 residues. The germline V gene encodes CDR1 SGDLS and CDR2 YYNGEE. The DNA of the CDR3 is TGTGCCAGCAGCGGACCAGGCTACGAGCAGTACTTC. This gives the protein CASSGPGYEQYF. Complete variable domain (other parts from reference TRBV9 and TRBJ2-7): DSGVTQTPKHLITATGQRVTLRCSPRSGDLSVYWYQQSLDQGLQFLIQYYNGEERAKGNILERFSAQQFPDLHSELNLSSLELGDSALYFCASSGPGYEQYFGPGTRLTVT.

The chain links TRBV12-3 or TRBV12-4 to TRBJ1-1; 7 positions match TRBD1. J was trimmed by 4 bases and V by 5 bases; bases with no gene match: 13. This CDR3 is built from 16 residues. The CDR3 protein is CASSLRQGMEGTEAFF. For the CDR3, the DNA is TGTGCCAGCAGTCTCCGACAGGGCATGGAGGGCACTGAAGCTTTCTTT.

Details on this clonotype: A much more abundant neighbour one base away suggests this may be a read error. The chain carries TRBV27 and TRBJ2-7, with 8 bases that match TRBD1. The germline V gene encodes CDR1 MNHEY and CDR2 SMNVEV (reference sequence). There are 15 residues in the CDR3. Losses at the gene ends were 10 bases for V and 1 base for J; bases not matched to a gene: 12. The CDR3 DNA reads as TGTGCCAACAAAGTACAGGGACAGGATTCCTACGAGCAGTACTTC. This codes for CANKVQGQDSYEQYF.

Worth noting for this clonotype: A read error may be the cause here, since a much bigger clone is one base away. The J gene is TRBJ1-5, the V gene TRBV30; D not certain. V was trimmed by 1 base and J by 11 bases, leaving 15 bases between them. Germline V gene lookup returns CDR1 GTSNPN and CDR2 SVGIG (reference sequence). The CDR3 has 13 residues. Written as DNA, the CDR3 is TGTGCCTGGAGTGAACGGGGAGACCAGTCCCAGCATTTT. It yields the protein CAWSERGDQSQHF.

This clonotype was recorded a few times. The chain employs TRBV9 and TRBJ2-3, with a weak D call TRBD2 (5 bases). V dropped 1 base and J dropped 2 bases, with 8 bases sitting between them. The CDR3 extends over 14 amino acids. Germline-derived CDR1 and CDR2 are SGDLS and YYNGEE. This chain's CDR3 is CASSVYGVTDTQYF. DNA for the CDR3: TGTGCCAGCAGCGTATACGGGGTCACAGATACGCAGTATTTT.

This chain links TRBV20-1 with TRBJ2-3; D gene ambiguous. Trimming took 5 bases from V and 4 from J, leaving 16 bases between them. This CDR3 comprises 14 residues. Germline V gives CDR1 DFQATT, CDR2 SNEGSKA (reference sequence). The CDR3 nucleotides are TGCAGTGCTCTACACCCCTTGATCCCAGATACGCAGTATTTT. It is translated as CSALHPLIPDTQYF.

This clonotype was seen ten or more times. The chain couples TRBV6-5 to TRBJ2-3; the match to TRBD1 covers 10 bases. CDR1 and CDR2 (germline): MNHEY, SVGAGI. This CDR3 has 16 amino acids. Trimming removed 0 bases from V and 3 bases from J; junction bases left unmatched: 3. The CDR3 DNA reads as TGTGCCAGCAGTTACTCTCCGGGACAGGGGACAGATACGCAGTATTTT. This translates into CASSYSPGQGTDTQYF.

This clonotype showed up many times. The chain joins TRBV5-5 to TRBJ1-2; possibly TRBD1 for D (5 bases). CDR3 length: 16 residues. V was clipped by 1 base and J by 4 bases, with 17 bases between them. Per the germline V gene, CDR1 is SGHKS and CDR2 is YYEKEE (reference sequence). The CDR3 nucleotides are TGTGCCAGCAGCTTGCCAACCCGGTGGGACCTCTATGGCTACACCTTC. Residues: CASSLPTRWDLYGYTF. The whole variable domain, filled in from reference TRBV5-5 and TRBJ1-2, reads DAGVTQSPTHLIKTRGQQVTLRCSPISGHKSVSWYQQVLGQGPQFIFQYYEKEERGRGNFPDRFSARQFPNYSSELNVNALLLGDSALYLCASSLPTRWDLYGYTFGSGTRLTVV.

The chain carries TRBV4-2 and TRBJ2-4, with unresolved D. CDR1 is LGHNA and CDR2 is YNFKEQ in the germline V gene. Trimming removed 4 bases at V and 1 base at J, with 17 bases between. The CDR3 loop spans 17 amino acids. This CDR3 reads CASSPTFLESAKNIQYF. Written as DNA, the CDR3 is TGTGCCAGCAGCCCCACGTTTCTGGAGAGCGCCAAAAACATTCAGTACTTC.

This clonotype was detected ten times or more. The rearrangement links TRBV10-3 to TRBJ2-1; D ambiguous. CDR1 ENHRY and CDR2 SYGVKD come from the germline V gene. CDR3 length: 13 amino acids. V dropped 10 bases and J dropped 8 bases, with 18 bases sitting between them. Written as DNA, the CDR3 is TGTGCCACGGGCCTCGATGAGTTCGATGAGCAGTTCTTC. The encoded protein is CATGLDEFDEQFF.